These T cell receptor beta chains were read from a single sample in a study of blood T cells in healthy people across ages. TCRdb recomputed calls from the 5' RACE reads with MiXCR, one row per CDR3 protein. The sample has some 1.5 million distinct CDR3 sequences, under 55% seen once. The sequencing input was blood. The receptors were gathered from a woman younger than 30 in good health. Both conserved end residues are part of each CDR3. D genes are given only for firm matches. The size entry is marked missing in some rows and otherwise reads once, few, many or a size class.

v_call,clone_size,d_call,j_call,cdr3_aa,cdr3_nt
TRBV7-9,NA,TRBD1,TRBJ2-7,CAGGQGHEQYF,TGTGCCGGGGGACAGGGCCACGAGCAGTACTTC
TRBV27,NA,NA,TRBJ1-2,CASSLSRASYGYTF,TGTGCCAGCAGTTTATCCAGGGCCTCCTATGGCTACACCTTC
TRBV7-9,NA,NA,TRBJ1-1,CASSPRGLDTEAFF,TGTGCCAGCAGCCCCAGGGGTCTTGACACTGAAGCTTTCTTT
TRBV7-2,NA,NA,TRBJ1-1,CASSPTWLSKEAFF,TGTGCCAGCAGCCCCACCTGGTTATCGAAAGAGGCTTTCTTT
TRBV27,NA,TRBD1,TRBJ2-7,CASRWTGFEQYF,TGTGCCAGCAGGTGGACAGGGTTCGAGCAGTACTTC
TRBV6-6,few,NA,TRBJ2-3,CASRTSGGLILTDTQYF,TGTGCCAGCAGGACATCAGGGGGGCTCATCCTCACAGATACGCAGTATTTT
TRBV7-6,few,TRBD1,TRBJ1-2,CASSLGDSYLNYGYTF,TGTGCCAGCAGCTTAGGGGACAGCTACCTTAACTATGGCTACACCTTC
TRBV7-8,NA,TRBD2,TRBJ2-7,CASSYLAGSPYEQYF,TGTGCCAGCAGCTACTTAGCGGGGTCCCCCTACGAGCAGTACTTC
TRBV7-8,many,NA,TRBJ1-5,CASSLYRDSNQPQHF,TGTGCCAGCAGCTTATACCGGGATAGCAATCAGCCCCAGCATTTT
TRBV12-3/TRBV12-4,NA,NA,TRBJ1-2,CASSPSRGGGYTF,TGTGCCAGCAGCCCCTCGAGGGGGGGCGGCTACACCTTC
TRBV10-3,NA,NA,TRBJ2-5,CAISTGTGQETQYF,TGTGCCATCAGTACCGGGACGGGGCAAGAGACCCAGTACTTC
TRBV20-1,NA,NA,TRBJ1-2,CSARDSGGAGGDGYTF,TGCAGTGCTAGAGATAGCGGGGGCGCAGGAGGAGATGGCTACACCTTC
TRBV20-1,NA,NA,TRBJ2-7,CSAHEGIETYEQYF,TGCAGTGCTCATGAGGGCATTGAAACCTACGAGCAGTACTTC
TRBV4-3,NA,NA,TRBJ2-1,CASSQTRDWGLSGRSNEQFF,TGCGCCAGCAGCCAAACCCGGGACTGGGGATTAAGTGGTCGGTCCAATGAGCAGTTCTTC
TRBV4-2,NA,NA,TRBJ2-3,CASSQGGLQSTDTQYF,TGTGCCAGCAGCCAGGGGGGACTCCAAAGCACAGATACGCAGTATTTT
TRBV28,few,TRBD1,TRBJ2-1,CASRETGTGFYNEQFF,TGTGCCAGCAGAGAAACCGGGACAGGGTTTTACAATGAGCAGTTCTTC
TRBV18,NA,TRBD1,TRBJ2-3,CASSRTGGSADTQYF,TGTGCCAGCTCCCGGACAGGGGGCAGCGCAGATACGCAGTATTTT
TRBV2,few,NA,TRBJ2-7,CASSGRNTGYEQYF,TGTGCCAGCAGTGGACGAAACACGGGCTACGAGCAGTACTTC
TRBV10-3,NA,NA,TRBJ1-2,CAISLTDNYGYTF,TGTGCCATCAGTCTGACGGATAACTATGGCTACACCTTC
TRBV2,NA,NA,TRBJ2-1,CASLDRTGYNEQFF,TGTGCCAGCCTAGACCGTACAGGGTACAATGAGCAGTTCTTC
TRBV12-3/TRBV12-4,NA,TRBD2,TRBJ2-3,CASSSERGADTQYF,TGTGCCAGCAGTTCCGAGCGGGGGGCAGATACGCAGTATTTT
TRBV20-1,NA,NA,TRBJ1-2,CSASTRGVFYGYTF,TGCAGTGCTAGTACCCGGGGAGTGTTTTATGGCTACACCTTC
TRBV11-2,once,TRBD1,TRBJ2-5,CASSPRTGLGQETQYF,TGTGCCAGCAGCCCCCGGACAGGGTTAGGTCAAGAGACCCAGTACTTC
TRBV21-1,few,NA,TRBJ2-4,CASSHPGQACRNIQYF,TGTGCCAGCAGCCATCCGGGACAGGCGTGCAGGAACATTCAGTACTTC
TRBV12-3/TRBV12-4,few,TRBD1,TRBJ1-5,CASSPRDSYGGSNQPQHF,TGTGCCAGCAGTCCCCGGGACAGTTACGGGGGGAGCAATCAGCCCCAGCATTTT
TRBV5-1,NA,NA,TRBJ2-7,CASSGGTFTYEQYF,TGCGCCAGCAGCGGGGGGACTTTTACCTACGAGCAGTACTTC
TRBV12-3/TRBV12-4,NA,NA,TRBJ1-4,CASSVNEGEKLFF,TGTGCCAGCAGCGTTAACGAGGGAGAAAAACTGTTTTTT
TRBV20-1,NA,NA,TRBJ1-1,CSARDSGGVNTEAFF,TGCAGTGCTAGAGATAGTGGGGGTGTGAACACTGAAGCTTTCTTT
TRBV6-5,few,NA,TRBJ1-4,CDGDGATNEKLFF,TGTGACGGGGACGGCGCAACTAATGAAAAACTGTTTTTT
TRBV20-1,few,NA,TRBJ1-4,CSAGGGGEKLFF,TGCAGTGCGGGAGGGGGAGGAGAAAAACTGTTTTTT
TRBV18,NA,NA,TRBJ2-7,CASSGGPFEQYF,TGTGCCAGCTCAGGGGGACCTTTCGAGCAGTACTTC
TRBV7-9,many,NA,TRBJ2-5,CASSLGLKETQYF,TGTGCCAGCAGTTTAGGGCTCAAAGAGACCCAGTACTTC
TRBV3-1,few,TRBD2,TRBJ2-5,CASSHASGLTQYF,TGTGCCAGCAGCCACGCTAGCGGCTTGACCCAGTACTTC
TRBV6-5,many,NA,TRBJ1-1,CASSYGTVNTEAFF,TGTGCCAGCAGTTACGGTACGGTGAACACTGAAGCTTTCTTT
TRBV4-3,few,NA,TRBJ1-2,CASSQGFGTNYGYTF,TGCGCCAGCAGCCAAGGGTTCGGAACAAACTATGGCTACACCTTC
TRBV9,NA,TRBD2,TRBJ2-3,CASSVVGLAGSDTQYF,TGTGCCAGCAGCGTAGTGGGACTAGCGGGGTCGGATACGCAGTATTTT
TRBV12-3/TRBV12-4,NA,TRBD1,TRBJ1-5,CARRGTGEMSNQPQHF,TGTGCCAGGAGGGGGACAGGGGAGATGAGCAATCAGCCCCAGCATTTT
TRBV6-5,few,NA,TRBJ2-3,CASSYFAGASTDTQYF,TGTGCCAGCAGTTATTTCGCAGGGGCTAGCACAGATACGCAGTATTTT
TRBV3-1,few,TRBD2,TRBJ2-5,CASSQPTSGGETQYF,TGTGCCAGCAGCCAACCGACTAGCGGGGGAGAGACCCAGTACTTC
TRBV10-3,NA,NA,TRBJ1-1,CAVAGGGSEAFF,TGTGCCGTCGCAGGAGGGGGGTCTGAAGCTTTCTTT
TRBV4-3,few,NA,TRBJ2-7,CASTQGVRSYEQYF,TGCGCCAGCACCCAAGGGGTACGGTCCTACGAGCAGTACTTC
TRBV7-2,NA,NA,TRBJ2-2,CASSSFGQYTGELFF,TGTGCCAGCAGCTCATTCGGGCAGTACACCGGGGAGCTGTTTTTT
TRBV7-3,NA,NA,TRBJ2-7,CASSLIYSPDSNEQYF,TGTGCCAGCAGCTTAATTTATTCGCCAGACTCCAATGAGCAGTACTTC
TRBV28,few,NA,TRBJ2-7,CASTGHMYEQYF,TGTGCCAGCACGGGACACATGTACGAGCAGTACTTC
TRBV28,NA,TRBD1,TRBJ2-6,CASSSTFLGQGKIAGANVLTF,TGTGCCAGCAGTTCCACCTTTTTGGGACAGGGAAAGATTGCTGGGGCCAACGTCCTGACTTTC
TRBV28,NA,NA,TRBJ1-4,CASSLSPDWTGNEKLFF,TGTGCCAGCAGTTTATCCCCAGACTGGACGGGTAATGAAAAACTGTTTTTT
TRBV7-2,NA,NA,TRBJ1-3,CASSLATGLGNTIYF,TGTGCCAGCAGCTTAGCGACGGGGTTGGGAAACACCATATATTTT
TRBV12-3/TRBV12-4,NA,TRBD2,TRBJ2-7,CASSWLAASYEQYF,TGTGCCAGCAGTTGGCTAGCGGCCTCCTACGAGCAGTACTTC
TRBV6-2/TRBV6-3,NA,TRBD1,TRBJ2-3,CASSYGTDTQDF,TGTGCCAGCAGTTACGGGACAGATACGCAGGATTTT
TRBV29-1,NA,NA,TRBJ2-1,CSVEPFPGRGSYNEQFF,TGCAGCGTTGAACCTTTTCCCGGAAGGGGCTCCTACAATGAGCAGTTCTTC
TRBV27,many,NA,TRBJ2-3,CASSHGGTDTQYF,TGTGCCAGCAGCCATGGGGGTACAGATACGCAGTATTTT
TRBV29-1,few,TRBD1,TRBJ1-1,CSESRDRNTEAFF,TGCAGCGAGTCCCGGGACAGGAACACTGAAGCTTTCTTT
TRBV20-1,many,NA,TRBJ2-3,CSASFGTNTDTQYF,TGCAGTGCTAGTTTCGGGACCAACACAGATACGCAGTATTTT
TRBV7-2,few,NA,TRBJ2-7,CASSLARDPYEQYF,TGTGCCAGCAGCTTAGCGCGAGATCCCTACGAGCAGTACTTC
TRBV29-1,few,TRBD1,TRBJ2-1,CSVEGTVSSYNEQFF,TGCAGCGTTGAGGGGACAGTGAGCTCCTACAATGAGCAGTTCTTC
TRBV27,NA,NA,TRBJ1-5,CASSLSGGPQHF,TGTGCCAGCAGTCTCAGTGGCGGGCCCCAGCATTTT
TRBV10-2,NA,NA,TRBJ2-7,CASTGVWYNEQYF,TGCGCCAGCACAGGGGTCTGGTACAATGAGCAGTACTTC
TRBV29-1,few,NA,TRBJ1-4,CSVEEVGATNEKLFF,TGCAGCGTTGAAGAAGTAGGAGCAACTAATGAAAAACTGTTTTTT